These T cell receptor beta chains were read from a single sample in a study of glioma-infiltrating T cells. TCRdb called the multiplex PCR reads again in MiXCR, with one record for every CDR3 protein. The sample lists roughly 350,000 distinct CDR3 sequences; roughly two fifths were seen once. Input material: glioma tissue, nonneoplastic brain tissue, or PBMCs (not recorded which). The receptors were sampled from a human donor with low-grade glioma or glioblastoma, undergoing nonglioma brain surgery, or in good health (not recorded which). Both conserved end residues are part of each CDR3. Each record gives: J gene, V gene, CDR3 protein.

TRBJ1-5 | TRBV7-9 | CASSEGGLQPQHF
TRBJ1-2 | TRBV7-2 | CASSLGTGTNYGYTF
TRBJ2-2 | TRBV6-2/TRBV6-3 | CASRKNPNTGELFF
TRBJ2-3 | TRBV4-3 | CASSQTGGSITDTQYF
. | TRBV7-9 | CASSLGDRENSYEQYF
TRBJ2-1 | TRBV25-1 | CASSVSGGSYNEQFF
TRBJ2-1 | TRBV20-1 | CSASLAEYNEQLF
. | TRBV6-1 | CASSENPDRMGNQPQYF
TRBJ2-3 | TRBV28 | CASSSGQGARDTQYF
TRBJ1-5 | TRBV27 | CASSLYDGVAQPQHF
TRBJ2-3 | TRBV20-1 | CSAKGHLSTDTQYF
TRBJ1-4 | TRBV6-1 | CASGGGAREKLFF
TRBJ2-2 | TRBV7-9 | CASSLIGELFF
TRBJ1-1 | TRBV27 | CASSFGGVTGELFF
TRBJ2-5 | TRBV20-1 | CSARVGVGETQYF
TRBJ1-1 | TRBV27 | CASSLDRGSTEAFF
TRBJ1-2 | TRBV7-2 | CASSHGQNLDYGYTF
TRBJ1-1 | TRBV6-1 | CASSRAIMNTEAFF
TRBJ2-1 | TRBV12-3/TRBV12-4 | CASSLAGGQPHYNEQFF
TRBJ2-1 | TRBV20-1 | CSASLAEYNEQFF
TRBJ2-3 | TRBV12-3/TRBV12-4 | CASRTYYTDTQYF
TRBJ1-2 | TRBV20-1 | CSARPPGTGTYGYTF
TRBJ1-1 | TRBV30 | CAWSVGGKTEAFF
TRBJ2-3 | TRBV7-2 | CASGLDRGTDTQYF